This TCR beta chain was recorded in a study of cytomegalovirus exposure and HLA in healthy donors. Broader study findings: In a later analysis, at a false discovery rate of 0.05, roughly 18,000 TCR beta sequences were associated with HLA alleles.

The primer mix had 60 Vbeta and 13 Jbeta primers. Assay used: immunoSEQ multiplex PCR; TCRdb lists only in-frame clones, some missing. The sample holds 100,000 or so clones, 65% to 90% seen once. A word on this clone: What it binds is unknown.

Sequencing was carried out using PBMCs. The receptor's source is a man aged 25-45 years in good health and CMV-seropositive.

As DNA, the CDR3 is TGTGCCAGCAGGGGACAGGGGAAGTACAATGAGCAGTTCTTC. Translating it yields CASRGQGKYNEQFF. The chain combines TRBV6-1 with TRBJ2-1, with TRBD1 identical over 10 bases. Germline V gene data show CDR1 as MNHNS and CDR2 as SASEGT. The CDR3 is made up of 14 amino acids. Losses at the gene ends were 6 bases for V and 4 bases for J; bases not matched to a gene: 3.